This TCR beta chain was sequenced for a study of cytomegalovirus exposure and HLA in healthy donors. Healthy people donating bone marrow made up the donors. Amplification used 60 Vbeta primers and 13 Jbeta primers. The repertoire was sequenced with immunoSEQ multiplex PCR; TCRdb's copy has only in-frame clones and lacks some. The sample consists of almost 80,000 clones, about two thirds of them appearing once. Sequenced material: PBMCs. The origin of this receptor is a woman aged 45-65 years in good health and CMV-seropositive.

The CDR3: CASSLPTGGRQPQHF. CDR3 DNA: TGTGCCAGCAGCTTGCCCACAGGGGGGCGCCAGCCCCAGCATTTT. The V gene is TRBV5-6, the J gene TRBJ1-5; 8 positions match TRBD1. CDR1 SGHDT and CDR2 YYEEEE come from the germline V gene. The CDR3 runs 15 residues. The trim removed 1 base at V and 7 bases at J, leaving 7 bases unmatched.